This TCR beta chain originates from a study of regulatory T cells in long-lasting Graves disease. This clonotype was observed a single time. The antigen remains undetermined. Whole-study results and caveats: The study found persistent patients shared more public clonotypes (roughly 3,000) than new patients (about 880).

Investigators prepared the TCR beta libraries by applying iRepertoire HTBI primers and Arm-PCR of CDR3 regions. TCRdb passed the multiplex PCR reads through MiXCR, listing each CDR3 protein once. The sample has about 430,000 distinct CDR3 sequences; around 20% are singletons. The CDR3 is 13 amino acids. CDR1 is ENHRY and CDR2 is SYGVKD in the germline V gene. After removal of 8 bases from V and 5 bases from J, the junction contained 5 bases not matched to a gene. Noted time point: persistent/refractory GD, antithyroid drugs over 5 years with positive TRAb. Scientists built the TCR library using RNA that was extracted from PBMCs.

This receptor was taken from a female donor with Graves disease. The sample consisted of peripheral blood mononuclear cells (PBMCs), taken when the disease was refractory, from a patient treated with antithyroid drugs. The chain carries TRBV10-3 and TRBJ1-4; 7 bases map to TRBD1. This CDR3 is CAIQQGQNEKLFF. As DNA, the CDR3 is TGTGCCATCCAACAGGGACAGAATGAAAAACTGTTTTTT.